This T cell receptor beta chain comes out of a study of control samples from healthy donors and cancer patients. Sequenced by immunoSEQ multiplex PCR; TCRdb stores in-frame clones only, minus some. The profile shows just over 150,000 clones, around 96% of them singletons. There are 16 residues in the CDR3. Germline V gives CDR1 SGHKS, CDR2 YYEKEE (reference sequence). Trimming removed 6 bases from V and 3 bases from J; junction bases left unmatched: 12. This clonotype originated in a woman aged 40 to 49 in good health. The J gene is TRBJ2-1, the V gene TRBV5-5; 7 bases fit TRBD2. The sample taken for sequencing was blood. CDR3 sequence reads: CASTIAASGVYNEQFF. CDR3 in DNA: TGTGCCAGCACCATTGCGGCTAGCGGTGTCTACAATGAGCAGTTCTTC. Drawing the rest from reference TRBV5-5 and TRBJ2-1, the complete variable domain is DAGVTQSPTHLIKTRGQQVTLRCSPISGHKSVSWYQQVLGQGPQFIFQYYEKEERGRGNFPDRFSARQFPNYSSELNVNALLLGDSALYLCASTIAASGVYNEQFFGPGTRLTVL.